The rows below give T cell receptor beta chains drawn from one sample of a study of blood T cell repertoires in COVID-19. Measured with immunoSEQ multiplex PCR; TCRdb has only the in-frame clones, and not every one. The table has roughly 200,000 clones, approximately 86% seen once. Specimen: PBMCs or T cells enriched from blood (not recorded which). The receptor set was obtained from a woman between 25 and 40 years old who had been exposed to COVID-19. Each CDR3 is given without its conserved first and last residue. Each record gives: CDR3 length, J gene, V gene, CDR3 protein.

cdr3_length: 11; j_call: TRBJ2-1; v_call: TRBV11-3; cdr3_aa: ASSGASFYEQF
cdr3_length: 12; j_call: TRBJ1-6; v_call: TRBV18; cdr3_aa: ASSPAERDSPLH
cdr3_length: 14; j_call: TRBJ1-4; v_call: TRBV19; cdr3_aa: ASSMGQGAFDEKLF
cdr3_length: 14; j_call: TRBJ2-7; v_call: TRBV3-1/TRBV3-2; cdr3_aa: ASSPYRDYPTYEQY
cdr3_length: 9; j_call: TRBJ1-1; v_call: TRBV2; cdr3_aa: ASMLDSEAF
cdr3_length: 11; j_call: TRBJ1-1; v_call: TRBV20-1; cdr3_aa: SASPQLNTEAF
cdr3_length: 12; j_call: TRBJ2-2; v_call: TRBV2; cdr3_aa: ASTRQGAAGELF
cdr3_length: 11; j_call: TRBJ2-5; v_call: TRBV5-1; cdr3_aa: ASRQGGKETQY
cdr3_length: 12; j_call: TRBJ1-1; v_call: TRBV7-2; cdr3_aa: ASSHRGGTTEAF
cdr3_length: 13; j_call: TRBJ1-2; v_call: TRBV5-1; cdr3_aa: ASSPWRQFNYGYT
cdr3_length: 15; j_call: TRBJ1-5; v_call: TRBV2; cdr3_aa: ASTLGGGGLSNQPQH
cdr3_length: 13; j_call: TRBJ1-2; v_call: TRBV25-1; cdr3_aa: ASSGGTGGLYGYT
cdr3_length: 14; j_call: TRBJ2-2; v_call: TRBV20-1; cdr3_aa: SASGVGGGNTGELF
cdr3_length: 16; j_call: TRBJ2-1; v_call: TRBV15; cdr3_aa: ATSRDFPPSGGYNEQF
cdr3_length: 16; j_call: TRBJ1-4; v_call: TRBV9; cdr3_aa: ASSVAAMGSSTNEKLF
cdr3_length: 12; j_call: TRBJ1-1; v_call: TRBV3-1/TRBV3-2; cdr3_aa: ASSQGQGTTEAF
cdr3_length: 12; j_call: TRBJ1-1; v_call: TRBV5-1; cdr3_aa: ASSYGELNTEAF
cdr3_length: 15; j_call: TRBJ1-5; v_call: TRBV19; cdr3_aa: ASSIGTGDHSNQPQH
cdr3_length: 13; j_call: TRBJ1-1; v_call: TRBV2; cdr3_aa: ASSTPGGVGTEAF
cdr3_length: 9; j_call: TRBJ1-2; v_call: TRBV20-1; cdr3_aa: SVAANYGYT
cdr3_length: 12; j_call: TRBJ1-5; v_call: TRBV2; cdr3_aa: ASSSRGLDQPQH
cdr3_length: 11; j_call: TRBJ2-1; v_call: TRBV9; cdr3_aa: ASSAFAGNEQF
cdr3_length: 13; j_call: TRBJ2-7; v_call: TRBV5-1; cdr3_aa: ASSLTGQGRSEQY
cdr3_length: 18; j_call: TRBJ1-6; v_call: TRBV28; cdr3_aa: ASSLFAEAARSSYNSPLH
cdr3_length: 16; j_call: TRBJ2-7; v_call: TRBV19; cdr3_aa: ASSISPTLGTRLYEQY
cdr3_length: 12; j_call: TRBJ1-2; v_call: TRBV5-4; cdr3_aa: ASSADRGAGGYT
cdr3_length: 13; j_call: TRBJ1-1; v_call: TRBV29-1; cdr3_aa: SAGVFPDKNTEAF
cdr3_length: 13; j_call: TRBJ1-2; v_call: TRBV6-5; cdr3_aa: ASRSGQGTNYGYT
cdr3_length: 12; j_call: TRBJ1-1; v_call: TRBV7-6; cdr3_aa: ASSLTGENTEAF
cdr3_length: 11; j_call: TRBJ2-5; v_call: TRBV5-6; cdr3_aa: ASSLNRVKTQY
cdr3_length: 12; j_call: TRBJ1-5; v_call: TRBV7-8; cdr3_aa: ASSPGNSNQPQH
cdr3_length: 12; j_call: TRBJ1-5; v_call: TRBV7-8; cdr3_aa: ASSLQGSNQPQH
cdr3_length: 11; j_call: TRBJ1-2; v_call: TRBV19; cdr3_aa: ASSQDRVAGYT
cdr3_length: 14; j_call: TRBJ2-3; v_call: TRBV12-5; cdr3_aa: ASGLGSGGGSDTQY
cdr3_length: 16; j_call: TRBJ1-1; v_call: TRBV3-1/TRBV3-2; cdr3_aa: ASSPEGAGSGGRSEAF
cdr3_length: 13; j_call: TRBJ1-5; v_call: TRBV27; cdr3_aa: ASSFSPRGQQPQH
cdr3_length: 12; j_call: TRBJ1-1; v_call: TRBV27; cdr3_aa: ASSLFTGNTEAF
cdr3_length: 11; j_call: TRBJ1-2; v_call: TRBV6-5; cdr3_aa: ASGTDHNYGYT
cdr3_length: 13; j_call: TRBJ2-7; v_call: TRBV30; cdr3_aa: AWSLGGQGAYEQY
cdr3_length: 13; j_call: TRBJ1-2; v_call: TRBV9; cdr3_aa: ASSGEGGASYGYT
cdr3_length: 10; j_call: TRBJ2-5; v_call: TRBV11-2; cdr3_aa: ASSLEQETQY
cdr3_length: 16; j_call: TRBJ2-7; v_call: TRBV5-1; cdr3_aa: ASSAVTSGGFSSYEQY
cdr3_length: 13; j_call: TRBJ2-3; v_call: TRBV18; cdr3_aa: ASSPPQGGADTQY
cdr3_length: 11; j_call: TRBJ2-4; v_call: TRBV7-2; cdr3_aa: ASSWGQKNIQY
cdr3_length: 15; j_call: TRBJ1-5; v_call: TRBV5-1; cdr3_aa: ASSLDPPGGSNQPQH
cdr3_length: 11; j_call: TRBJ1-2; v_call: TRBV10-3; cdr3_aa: AIGQGSVNGYT
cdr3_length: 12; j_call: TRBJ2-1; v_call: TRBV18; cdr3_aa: ASSLGQGSNEQF
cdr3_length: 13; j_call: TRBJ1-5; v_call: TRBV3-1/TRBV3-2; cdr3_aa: ASSKGDFGNQPQH
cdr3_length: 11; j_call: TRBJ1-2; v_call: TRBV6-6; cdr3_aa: ASSQGPNYGYT
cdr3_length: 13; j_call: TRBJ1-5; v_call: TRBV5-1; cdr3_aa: ASSEQGNSNQPQH
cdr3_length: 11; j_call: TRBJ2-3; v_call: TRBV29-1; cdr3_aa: SVPLGGADTQY
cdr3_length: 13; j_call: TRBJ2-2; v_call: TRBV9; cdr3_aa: ASSVRGDNTGELF
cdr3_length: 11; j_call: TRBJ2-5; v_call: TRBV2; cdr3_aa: ASRRGLEETQY